This T cell receptor beta chain stems from a study of T-cell memory formation after mild COVID-19. On the study more broadly: TCR clusters were mostly donor specific. Findings of the study overall: Researchers report contracting CD4+ clones mostly in CM and EM, with CD8+ clones in EMRA. Contracting clones from day 15 to 85 had balanced CD4/CD8; later expanders favoured CD4+.

The V and J ends lost 3 bases and 8 bases, in that order; junction bases with no gene match: 5. The CDR3 consists of 14 residues. Germline values: CDR1 SGHRS, CDR2 YFSETQ. There are many counts of this clonotype. The target antigen is unknown. TCRdb re-derived calls from the 5' RACE reads in MiXCR, one entry per CDR3 protein. In the table there are 92,000 or so distinct CDR3 sequences, roughly 15% of which are singletons. This TCR came from a man aged 18 to 29 who had mild COVID-19 (a few samples of this study predate the infection). Cell type and time point are not known. The V and J genes are TRBV5-1 and TRBJ2-1; 10 positions agree with TRBD1. Sequenced sample: PBMCs or a T cell subset sorted from them (not recorded which). CDR3 nucleotides: TGCGCCAGCAGCTGGATAGGGACAGGGGATGAGCAGTTCTTC. It specifies CASSWIGTGDEQFF.